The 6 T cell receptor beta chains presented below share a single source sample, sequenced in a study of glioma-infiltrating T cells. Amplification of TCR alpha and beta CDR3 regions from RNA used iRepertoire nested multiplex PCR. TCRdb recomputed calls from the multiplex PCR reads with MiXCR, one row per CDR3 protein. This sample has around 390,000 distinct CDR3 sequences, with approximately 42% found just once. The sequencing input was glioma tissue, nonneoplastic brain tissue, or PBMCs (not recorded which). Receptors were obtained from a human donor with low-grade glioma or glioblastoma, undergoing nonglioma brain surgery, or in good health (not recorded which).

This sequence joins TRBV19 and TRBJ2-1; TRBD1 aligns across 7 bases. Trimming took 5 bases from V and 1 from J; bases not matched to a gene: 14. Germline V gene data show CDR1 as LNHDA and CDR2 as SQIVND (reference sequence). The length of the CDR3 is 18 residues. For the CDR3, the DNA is TGTGCCAGTAGTGCCACCGCCGGTAGGGGGCTGTCCTACAATGAGCAGTTCTTC. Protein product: CASSATAGRGLSYNEQFF.

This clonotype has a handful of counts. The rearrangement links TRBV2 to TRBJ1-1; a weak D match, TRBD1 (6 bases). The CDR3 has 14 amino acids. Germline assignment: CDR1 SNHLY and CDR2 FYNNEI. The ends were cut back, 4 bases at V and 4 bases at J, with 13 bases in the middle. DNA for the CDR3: TGTGCCAGCAGTGCGTCGGGGGCTCGCACTGAAGCTTTCTTT. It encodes CASSASGARTEAFF. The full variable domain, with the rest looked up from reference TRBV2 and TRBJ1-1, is EPEVTQTPSHQVTQMGQEVILRCVPISNHLYFYWYRQILGQKVEFLVSFYNNEISEKSEIFDDQFSVERPDGSNFTLKIRSTKLEDSAMYFCASSASGARTEAFFGQGTRLTVV.

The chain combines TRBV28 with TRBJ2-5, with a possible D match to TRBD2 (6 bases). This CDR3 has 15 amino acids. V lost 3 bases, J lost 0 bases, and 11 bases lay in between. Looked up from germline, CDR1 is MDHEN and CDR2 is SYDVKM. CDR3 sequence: CASSFPSEYQETQYF. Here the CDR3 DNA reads TGTGCCAGCAGTTTTCCTAGCGAGTACCAAGAGACCCAGTACTTC.

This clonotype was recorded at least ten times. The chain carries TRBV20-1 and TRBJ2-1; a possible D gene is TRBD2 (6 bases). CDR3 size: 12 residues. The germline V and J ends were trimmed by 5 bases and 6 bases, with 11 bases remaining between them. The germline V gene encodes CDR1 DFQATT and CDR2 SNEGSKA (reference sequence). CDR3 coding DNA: TGCAGTGCTCAGCCGCGGGGCAATGAGCAGTTCTTC. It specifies CSAQPRGNEQFF.

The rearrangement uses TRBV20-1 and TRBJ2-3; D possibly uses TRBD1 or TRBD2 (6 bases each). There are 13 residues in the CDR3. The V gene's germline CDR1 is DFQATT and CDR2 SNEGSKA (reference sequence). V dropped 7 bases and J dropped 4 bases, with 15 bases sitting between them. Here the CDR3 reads CSGGGKRPDTQYF. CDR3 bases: TGCAGTGGAGGGGGGAAAAGGCCAGATACGCAGTATTTT.

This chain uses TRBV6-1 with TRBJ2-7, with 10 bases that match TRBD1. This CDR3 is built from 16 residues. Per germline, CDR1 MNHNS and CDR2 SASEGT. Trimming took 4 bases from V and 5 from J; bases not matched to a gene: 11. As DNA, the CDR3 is TGTGCCAGCAGTGGGAGACACCGGGACAGGGGTGACGAGCAGTACTTC. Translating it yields CASSGRHRDRGDEQYF.